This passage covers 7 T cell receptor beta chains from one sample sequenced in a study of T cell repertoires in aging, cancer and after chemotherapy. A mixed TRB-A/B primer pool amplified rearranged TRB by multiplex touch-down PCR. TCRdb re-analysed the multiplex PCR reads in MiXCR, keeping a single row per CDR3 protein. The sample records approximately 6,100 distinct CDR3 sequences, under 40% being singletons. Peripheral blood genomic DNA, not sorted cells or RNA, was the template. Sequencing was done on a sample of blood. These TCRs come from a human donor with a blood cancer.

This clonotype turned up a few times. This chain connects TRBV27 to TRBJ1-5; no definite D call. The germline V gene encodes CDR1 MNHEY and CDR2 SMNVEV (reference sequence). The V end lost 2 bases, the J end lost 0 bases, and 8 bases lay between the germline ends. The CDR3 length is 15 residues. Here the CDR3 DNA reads TGTGCCAGCAGTTTAGCCAGGACTAGCAATCAGCCCCAGCATTTT. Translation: CASSLARTSNQPQHF.

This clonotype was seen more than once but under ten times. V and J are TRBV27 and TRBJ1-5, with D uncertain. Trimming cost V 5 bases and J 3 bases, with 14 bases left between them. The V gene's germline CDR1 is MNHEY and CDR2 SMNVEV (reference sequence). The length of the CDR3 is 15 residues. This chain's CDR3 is CASSPAIAPNQPQHF. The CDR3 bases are TGTGCCAGCAGTCCCGCGATTGCCCCCAATCAGCCCCAGCATTTT.

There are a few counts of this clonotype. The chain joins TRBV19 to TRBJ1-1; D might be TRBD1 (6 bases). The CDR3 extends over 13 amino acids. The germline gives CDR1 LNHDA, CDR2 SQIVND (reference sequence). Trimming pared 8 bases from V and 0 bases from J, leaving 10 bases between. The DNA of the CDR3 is TGTGCCAGTGAGGACAGAATGAACACTGAAGCTTTCTTT. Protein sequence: CASEDRMNTEAFF.

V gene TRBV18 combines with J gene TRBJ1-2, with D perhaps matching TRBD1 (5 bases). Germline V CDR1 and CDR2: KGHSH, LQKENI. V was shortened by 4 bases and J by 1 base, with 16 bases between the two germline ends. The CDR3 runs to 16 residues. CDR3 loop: CASSQGQILDNYGYTF. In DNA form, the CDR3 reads TGTGCCAGCTCACAGGGGCAGATACTTGATAACTATGGCTACACCTTC. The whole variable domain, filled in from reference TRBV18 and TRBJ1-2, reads NAGVMQNPRHLVRRRGQEARLRCSPMKGHSHVYWYRQLPEEGLKFMVYLQKENIIDESGMPKERFSAEFPKEGPSILRIQQVVRGDSAAYFCASSQGQILDNYGYTFGSGTRLTVV.

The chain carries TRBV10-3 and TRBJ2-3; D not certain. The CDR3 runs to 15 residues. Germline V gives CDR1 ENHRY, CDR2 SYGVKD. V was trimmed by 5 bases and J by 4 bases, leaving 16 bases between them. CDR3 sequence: CAISPDLGDADTQYF. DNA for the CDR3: TGTGCCATCAGTCCCGACCTGGGCGACGCAGATACGCAGTATTTT.

Here the CDR3 reads CSARFDSNTEAFF. In DNA, the CDR3 is TGCAGTGCTAGATTCGACAGCAACACTGAAGCTTTCTTT. The chain joins TRBV20-1 to TRBJ1-1, with D possibly matching TRBD1 (5 bases). The V end lost 2 bases, the J end lost 2 bases, and 9 bases lay between the germline ends. The CDR3 runs to 13 residues. CDR1 and CDR2 from the germline V gene are DFQATT and SNEGSKA (reference sequence).

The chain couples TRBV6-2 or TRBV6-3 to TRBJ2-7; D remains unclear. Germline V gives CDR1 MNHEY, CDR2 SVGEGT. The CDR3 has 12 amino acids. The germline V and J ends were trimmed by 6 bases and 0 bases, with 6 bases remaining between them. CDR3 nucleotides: TGTGCCAGCAGCCCCCGCTCCTACGAGCAGTACTTC. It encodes CASSPRSYEQYF.